What follows are 20 T cell receptor beta chains derived from one specimen sequenced in a study of shared clonotypes between healthy human individuals. TCRdb's table, derived via immunoSEQ multiplex PCR, lists solely in-frame clones and lacks some. The table includes 2 million to 2.5 million clones, over 85% detected once. Sequencing was performed on naive CD4+ T cells from PBMCs. Documented subset: CD45RA+ positively selected. The origin of the receptors is a man between 18 and 29 years old in good health. Some clones in this sample may be carry-over from other donors' samples.

CDR3 DNA: TGTGCCAGCGGAAGACTAGGAGGGGATCATCAGCCCCAGCATTTT. It encodes CASGRLGGDHQPQHF. The V gene is TRBV27, the J gene TRBJ1-5, with D possibly TRBD1 on 5 matching bases. CDR3 length: 15 residues. CDR1 and CDR2 from the germline V gene are MNHEY and SMNVEV (reference sequence). The V end lost 8 bases, the J end lost 5 bases, and 19 bases lay between the germline ends.

The CDR3 region has the DNA TGTGCCACCAGCAAAGATGCGTTGCGCCGTAGCACAGATACGCAGTATTTT. This sequence encodes CATSKDALRRSTDTQYF. The chain uses TRBV15 and TRBJ2-3; D ambiguous. The germline CDR1 and CDR2 sequences are LNHNV and YYDKDF (reference sequence). The CDR3 contains 17 residues. Trimming removed 4 bases at V and 0 bases at J, with 17 bases between.

V usage is TRBV2 and J usage is TRBJ2-3; TRBD1 might be the D (5 bases). Germline CDR1 SNHLY, CDR2 FYNNEI. V lost 7 bases and J lost 6, with 11 bases in between. The CDR3 covers 12 residues. The CDR3 sequence: CASTQVTDTQYF. The CDR3 DNA sequence: TGTGCCAGCACACAGGTCACGGATACGCAGTATTTT.

The chain couples TRBV29-1 to TRBJ2-5; tentatively, D is TRBD2 (6 bases). Germline V CDR1 and CDR2: SQVTM, ANQGSEA. Trimming took off 5 bases at V and 1 base at J, with 14 bases between the two ends. CDR3 size: 14 residues. The CDR3 sequence: CSVQGTASQETQYF. The CDR3 DNA is TGCAGCGTTCAAGGGACTGCTTCCCAAGAGACCCAGTACTTC. Filled out from reference TRBV29-1 and TRBJ2-5, the complete variable domain reads SAVISQKPSRDICQRGTSLTIQCQVDSQVTMMFWYRQQPGQSLTLIATANQGSEATYESGFVIDKFPISRPNLTFSTLTVSNMSPEDSSIYLCSVQGTASQETQYFGPGTRLLVL.

This clone was detected once. The chain links TRBV28 to TRBJ2-3; D is unresolved. This CDR3 is 13 amino acids long. Germline V CDR1 and CDR2: MDHEN, SYDVKM. V was shortened by 9 bases and J by 4 bases, with 14 bases between the two germline ends. The CDR3 reads CARVRLSPDTQYF. CDR3 in DNA: TGTGCCAGGGTTCGCCTCTCCCCAGATACGCAGTATTTT. Combining the CDR3 with reference TRBV28 and TRBJ2-3 gives the whole variable domain DVKVTQSSRYLVKRTGEKVFLECVQDMDHENMFWYRQDPGLGLRLIYFSYDVKMKEKGDIPEGYSVSREKKERFSLILESASTNQTSMYLCARVRLSPDTQYFGPGTRLTVL.

V gene TRBV27 combines with J gene TRBJ1-2; 8 nucleotides match TRBD1. This CDR3 comprises 13 residues. Germline trimming cut 6 bases from V and 7 bases from J; bases unmatched to any gene: 7. The germline V gene encodes CDR1 MNHEY and CDR2 SMNVEV (reference sequence). CDR3 protein: CASSLRTGFGYTF. Here the CDR3 DNA reads TGTGCCAGCAGCTTAAGGACAGGGTTTGGCTACACCTTC.

This clone was observed a few times. Other nucleotide sequences in the sample specify the same CDR3. The chain combines TRBV30 with TRBJ1-1, with D maybe TRBD1 (6 bases). Trimming took off 0 bases at V and 3 bases at J, with 8 bases between the two ends. The CDR3 is made up of 13 amino acids. CDR1 and CDR2 (germline): GTSNPN, SVGIG (reference sequence). Here the CDR3 reads CAWSVGQYTEAFF. For the CDR3, the DNA is TGTGCCTGGAGTGTTGGACAGTACACTGAAGCTTTCTTT.

V and J are TRBV6-4 and TRBJ2-1; TRBD2 matches at 7 bases. This CDR3 contains 11 residues. V was pared by 6 bases and J by 15 bases, with 8 bases of the junction left unmatched. The germline CDR1 and CDR2 sequences are MRHNA and SNTAGT. The CDR3 loop reads CASRAGTTLFF. In DNA form, the CDR3 reads TGTGCCAGCAGAGCCGGGACTACTCTGTTCTTC.

The rearrangement links TRBV7-2 to TRBJ2-1; TRBD1 might be the D (6 bases). Germline V CDR1 and CDR2: SGHTA, FQGNSA. The CDR3 is 15 amino acids. V was cut by 6 bases and J by 7 bases, with 19 bases left in between. This chain's CDR3 is CASSLLGAHSNEQFF. The DNA for the CDR3 is TGTGCCAGCAGTCTACTGGGGGCGCACTCGAATGAGCAGTTCTTC.

V is TRBV5-1 and J is TRBJ2-1; weak D call: TRBD1 (6 bases). This CDR3 spans 16 amino acids. Trimming took 2 bases from V and 2 from J, leaving 14 bases between them. The germline gives CDR1 SGHRS, CDR2 YFSETQ. CDR3 sequence: CASSLQGDLAYNEQFF. In DNA form, the CDR3 reads TGCGCCAGCAGCTTACAGGGAGATTTGGCCTACAATGAGCAGTTCTTC.

The CDR3 DNA is TGTGCCAGCAGTTTACCTACAGGGATTGGCACTGAAGCTTTCTTT. Translation: CASSLPTGIGTEAFF. The chain combines TRBV28 with TRBJ1-1, with D possibly being TRBD1 (6 bases). The CDR3 runs 15 residues. The ends were cut back, 2 bases at V and 4 bases at J, with 14 bases in the middle. Per the germline V gene, CDR1 is MDHEN and CDR2 is SYDVKM.

The chain couples TRBV2 to TRBJ1-3, with no clear D. In germline, CDR1 is SNHLY, CDR2 FYNNEI. The V and J ends lost 4 bases and 2 bases respectively, with 9 bases between them. The CDR3 spans 14 residues. In nucleotides, the CDR3 is TGTGCCAGCAGTGCCGGGCTGCCTGGAAACACCATATATTTT. Translation: CASSAGLPGNTIYF.

The chain employs TRBV29-1 and TRBJ2-5; unclear D gene. TRBJ2-7 matches the DNA end more closely, so the J call is doubtful. The CDR3 contains 12 residues. Germline CDR1 is SQVTM and CDR2 is ANQGSEA. CDR3 protein: CSVVGNDYEQYF. The DNA of the CDR3 is TGCAGCGTTGTCGGAAACGACTACGAGCAGTACTTC.

The V and J genes are TRBV21-1 and TRBJ1-4. TRBV21-1 has pseudogene status. This CDR3 is 15 amino acids long. The CDR3 is CASSKEVGSDEKLFF. The CDR3, as DNA: TGTGCCAGCAGCAAAGAAGTCGGGAGTGACGAAAAACTGTTTTTT.

J is TRBJ1-3 and V is TRBV21-1. TRBV21-1 has pseudogene status. CDR3 length: 17 residues. The DNA of the CDR3 is TGTGCCAGCAGCAACATGCCACCAGAGGGATCTGGAAACACCATATATTTT. Translation gives CASSNMPPEGSGNTIYF.

In regard to this clone: This sample includes further DNA sequences coding for the same CDR3. The chain has TRBV7-3 and TRBJ1-3; D is uncertain. Trimming took 2 bases from V and 2 from J, leaving 4 bases between them. Germline loops: CDR1 SGHTA, CDR2 FQGTGA. The CDR3 is made up of 13 amino acids. CDR3 amino acids: CASSLYPGNTIYF. CDR3 sequence (DNA): TGTGCCAGCAGCTTATATCCTGGAAACACCATATATTTT.

This rearrangement joins TRBV10-1 to TRBJ2-4, with D possibly being TRBD2 (5 bases). V lost 6 bases, J lost 2 bases, and 11 bases lay in between. Germline CDR1 and CDR2: WNHNN and SYGVQD (reference sequence). This CDR3 contains 14 residues. The CDR3 DNA reads TGCGCCAGCAGAAGGACTGGCACCAAAAACATTCAGTACTTC. The encoded protein is CASRRTGTKNIQYF.

To note about this clone: Other DNA sequences in the same sample also yield this CDR3. V gene TRBV5-1 combines with J gene TRBJ2-3, with 8 bases identical to TRBD2. From germline, CDR1 is SGHRS and CDR2 YFSETQ. The CDR3 spans 14 residues. V was clipped by 4 bases and J by 4 bases; unmatched bases: 5. The CDR3 sequence is CASSLGLEADTQYF. The CDR3 DNA reads as TGCGCCAGCAGCCTGGGACTAGAGGCAGATACGCAGTATTTT. Combining the CDR3 with reference TRBV5-1 and TRBJ2-3 gives the whole variable domain KAGVTQTPRYLIKTRGQQVTLSCSPISGHRSVSWYQQTPGQGLQFLFEYFSETQRNKGNFPGRFSGRQFSNSRSEMNVSTLELGDSALYLCASSLGLEADTQYFGPGTRLTVL.

The V and J genes are TRBV2 and TRBJ2-7; 7 bases fit TRBD2. The V and J ends lost 7 bases and 3 bases, in that order; junction bases with no gene match: 9. Germline V gene data show CDR1 as SNHLY and CDR2 as FYNNEI. This CDR3 comprises 14 residues. The CDR3 protein is CASTWGGTRYEQYF. CDR3 DNA sequence: TGTGCCAGCACCTGGGGAGGGACGCGCTACGAGCAGTACTTC.

The chain joins TRBV5-1 to TRBJ2-1; TRBD2 aligns across 10 bases. The trim removed 3 bases at V and 0 bases at J, leaving 6 bases unmatched. CDR1 is SGHRS and CDR2 is YFSETQ in the germline V gene. CDR3 length: 17 amino acids. DNA for the CDR3: TGCGCCAGCAGCTGGGGACTAGCGAGCAGCTCCTACAATGAGCAGTTCTTC. Its protein is CASSWGLASSSYNEQFF.